The clone carrying this T cell receptor beta chain turned up a few times. Its cognate antigen is unknown. These data originate in a study of identical twins. TCRdb passed the 5' RACE reads through MiXCR, listing each CDR3 protein once. The sample lists 200,000 to 250,000 distinct CDR3 sequences, around 6.8% seen once, with 1.9% in the top ten. Trimming shortened V by 4 bases and J by 8 bases, and 14 bases separated the two germline ends. The germline V gene has CDR1 SGHVS and CDR2 FNYEAQ. This CDR3 contains 13 residues. Findings and limits, study-wide: Insertions were reduced in abundant cord blood beta clonotypes but not in memory repertoires. Weaker excess twin sharing was observed in beta out-of-frame sequences. Instead of following the same donors, the conclusions were based on cross-sectional statistical analysis.

These data also featured in a second study, about yellow fever vaccine responses in identical twins.

Material: memory (CD45RO+) T cells sorted from blood. This TCR was recovered from a young woman in good health. The chain uses TRBV7-6 and TRBJ2-5; D is undetermined. The CDR3 sequence is CASSYVMSETQYF. DNA of the CDR3: TGTGCCAGCAGCTATGTCATGAGTGAAACCCAGTACTTC. Full variable domain (remainder filled in from reference TRBV7-6 and TRBJ2-5): GAGVSQSPRYKVTKRGQDVALRCDPISGHVSLYWYRQALGQGPEFLTYFNYEAQQDKSGLPNDRFSAERPEGSISTLTIQRTEQRDSAMYRCASSYVMSETQYFGPGTRLLVL.